This is a list of T cell receptor beta chains from one sample in a study of shared clonotypes between healthy human individuals. Produced via immunoSEQ multiplex PCR; TCRdb's table is partial and in-frame only. Here the sample spans around 2,100,000 clones, less than 95% being singletons. The material sequenced was naive CD8+ T cells sorted from blood. The receptors stem from a young man in good health. Both conserved end residues are part of each CDR3. Clone size is given for some rows only: seen once, a few or many times, or a class if the clone is expanded.

J | V | size | CDR3
TRBJ2-7 | TRBV7-9 | NA | CASSFSGVEQYF
TRBJ2-1 | TRBV7-2 | NA | CASSHGGEGRDNEQFF
TRBJ2-5 | TRBV7-8 | NA | CASSFWGLGETQYF
TRBJ2-7 | TRBV6-1 | NA | CASSDLYEQYF
TRBJ1-2 | TRBV5-5 | NA | CASSLYDRGWDGYTF
TRBJ2-1 | TRBV30 | NA | CAWSVGGDEQFF
TRBJ2-7 | TRBV4-1 | once | CASSQEGYSSSYEQYF
TRBJ1-4 | TRBV4-1 | once | CASSRVQGGTNEKLFF
TRBJ2-7 | TRBV27 | NA | CASSLEGAGSYEQYF
TRBJ1-4 | TRBV19 | NA | CASRTREGLGEKLFF
TRBJ2-7 | TRBV7-6 | NA | CASSLPQSYEQYF
TRBJ2-1 | TRBV7-6 | NA | CASSVEDWNNEQFF
TRBJ2-1 | TRBV4-1 | NA | CASSQGGGSSSYNEQFF
TRBJ1-6 | TRBV6-1 | NA | CASSEGPGQGNSPLHF
TRBJ2-1 | TRBV27 | NA | CASSSLGSYNEQFF
TRBJ1-2 | TRBV6-1 | NA | CASSEALEEQRKNGYTF
TRBJ2-1 | TRBV7-9 | once | CASSLGPGVEQFF
TRBJ2-5 | TRBV5-6 | NA | CASSLTGEETQYF
TRBJ2-7 | TRBV5-1 | NA | CASSSQDTYEQYF
TRBJ2-7 | TRBV5-3 | NA | CARSPDRASYEQYF
TRBJ2-1 | TRBV2 | NA | CASSEGDSYNEQFF
TRBJ1-3 | TRBV28 | NA | CASSSRQGVTRSGNTIYF
TRBJ1-1 | TRBV5-1 | NA | CASGDRGDYLNTEAFF
TRBJ1-1 | TRBV27 | few | CASSLGGNTEAFF
TRBJ1-5 | TRBV5-1 | NA | CASSLEGQFNQPQHF
TRBJ1-2 | TRBV5-8 | NA | CASSLSESARGNYGYTF
TRBJ1-4 | TRBV19 | NA | CASIMGQASNEKLFF
TRBJ2-7 | TRBV11-2 | NA | CASLSRPGSRDEQYF
TRBJ2-1 | TRBV7-9 | NA | CASRGLAGRYNEQFF
TRBJ2-7 | TRBV5-5 | NA | CASSWRAHYEQYF
TRBJ1-6 | TRBV10-3 | NA | CATWDTQTPNSPLHF
TRBJ2-1 | TRBV5-4 | once | CASSLGSAGPEQFF
TRBJ2-7 | TRBV7-2 | NA | CASSLVSSSYEQYF
TRBJ2-7 | TRBV4-1 | NA | CASSQGGPFQGAHEQYF
TRBJ2-7 | TRBV21-1 | NA | CASSKRGRRRTTYEQYF
TRBJ2-5 | TRBV2 | NA | CASSEGLAGGRVETQYF
TRBJ1-5 | TRBV4-1 | NA | CASSPGQFSNQPQHF
TRBJ1-2 | TRBV7-2 | NA | CASTPLREYGYTF
TRBJ2-7 | TRBV4-3 | NA | CASSQLRLDGDSYEQYF
TRBJ2-5 | TRBV4-3 | NA | CASSTRTANRETQYF
TRBJ1-6 | TRBV28 | NA | CASSLTGGIGALHF
TRBJ2-1 | TRBV30 | NA | CALAGENSYNEQFF
TRBJ2-7 | TRBV11-2 | NA | CASSLAPGVLSYEQYF
TRBJ2-7 | TRBV5-1 | NA | CASSFEGSSRYEQYF
TRBJ1-2 | TRBV23-1 | NA | CASSRRVYGYTF
TRBJ2-1 | TRBV6-6 | NA | CASSWVSSYNEQFF
TRBJ2-7 | TRBV27 | NA | CASSYSAGPRTYEQYF
TRBJ2-1 | TRBV5-1 | NA | CASSLDVRSGDSYNEQFF
TRBJ2-2 | TRBV28 | NA | CASSSRSTANWPGTGELFF
TRBJ2-7 | TRBV6-1 | NA | CASSPDLSYEQYF
TRBJ2-7 | TRBV13 | NA | CASSGGADMPYEQYF
TRBJ2-5 | TRBV27 | once | CASSYTGEETQYF
TRBJ1-2 | TRBV28 | NA | CASSLGQTVYGYTF
TRBJ1-2 | TRBV29-1 | NA | CSVDGVGGGYGYTF
TRBJ2-3 | TRBV28 | NA | CASSFRQTYSTDTQYF
TRBJ2-7 | TRBV6-1 | NA | CASSEDGSSYEQYF
TRBJ2-2 | TRBV27 | NA | CASSLWGVGVKHTGELFF